These T cell receptor beta chains were read from a single sample in a study of T cells expressing NK-cell markers. TCRdb reprocessed the 5' RACE reads and reports one entry per CDR3 protein, with no DNA. The listing records some 110,000 distinct CDR3 sequences. What was sequenced was blood T cells: a sorted CD56 or NKG2C T cell subset, CD4+ or CD8+ T cells, or bulk PBMC T cells (not recorded which). These receptors all stem from a woman between 18 and 69 years old in good health. CDR3s include the opening cysteine and the closing phenylalanine or tryptophan.

v_gene: TRBV6-1
len: 18
j_gene: TRBJ2-4
CDR3aa: CASSPGTRGELAKNIQYF

v_gene: TRBV4-3
len: 14
j_gene: TRBJ1-5
CDR3aa: CASSQDVGNQPQHF

v_gene: TRBV2
len: 15
j_gene: TRBJ1-2
CDR3aa: CASSAVDRFSYGYTF

v_gene: TRBV4-1
len: 13
j_gene: TRBJ2-5
CDR3aa: CASSQLLLETQYF

v_gene: TRBV14
len: 13
j_gene: TRBJ2-3
CDR3aa: CASSRVLTDTQYF

v_gene: TRBV5-1
len: 16
j_gene: TRBJ1-2
CDR3aa: CASSLAGTANSYGYTF

v_gene: TRBV5-1
len: 16
j_gene: TRBJ2-3
CDR3aa: CASSSTDVTFDDTQYF

v_gene: TRBV4-1
len: 17
j_gene: TRBJ2-5
CDR3aa: CASSLTGPGDAEETQYF

v_gene: TRBV27
len: 16
j_gene: TRBJ1-5
CDR3aa: CASSLEGGGINQPQHF

v_gene: TRBV2
len: 15
j_gene: TRBJ2-7
CDR3aa: CANPLRDDGSYEQYF

v_gene: TRBV12-3/TRBV12-4
len: 15
j_gene: TRBJ2-5
CDR3aa: CASSLTMGIRETQYF

v_gene: TRBV5-1
len: 15
j_gene: TRBJ2-1
CDR3aa: CASSSPGLAYNEQFF

v_gene: TRBV19
len: 14
j_gene: TRBJ2-7
CDR3aa: CASSISADSYEQYF

v_gene: TRBV24-1
len: 18
j_gene: TRBJ2-1
CDR3aa: CATSDPPLGGENYNEQFF

v_gene: TRBV7-8
len: 12
j_gene: TRBJ1-3
CDR3aa: CASRGSENTIYF

v_gene: TRBV9
len: 16
j_gene: TRBJ1-1
CDR3aa: CASSVGGPFMNTEAFF

v_gene: TRBV9
len: 15
j_gene: TRBJ2-7
CDR3aa: CASSSVAGGAYEQYF

v_gene: TRBV4-3
len: 13
j_gene: TRBJ2-3
CDR3aa: CASSQDPTDTQYF

v_gene: TRBV21-1
len: 16
j_gene: TRBJ1-4
CDR3aa: CASSKGLGQDNEKLFF

v_gene: TRBV29-1
len: 13
j_gene: TRBJ1-1
CDR3aa: CSVQGVSYTEAFF

v_gene: TRBV7-6
len: 17
j_gene: TRBJ2-1
CDR3aa: CASSLAYTGGLSNEQFF

v_gene: TRBV20-1
len: 14
j_gene: TRBJ1-6
CDR3aa: CSALGPGGDSPLHF

v_gene: TRBV30
len: 14
j_gene: TRBJ2-3
CDR3aa: CAWSASTSTDTQYF

v_gene: TRBV27
len: 13
j_gene: TRBJ1-5
CDR3aa: CASSDVGGQPQHF

v_gene: TRBV28
len: 16
j_gene: TRBJ2-5
CDR3aa: CASSSISGQNEATQYF

v_gene: TRBV7-2
len: 15
j_gene: TRBJ2-2
CDR3aa: CASSLVAGDTGELFF

v_gene: TRBV24-1
len: 14
j_gene: TRBJ1-6
CDR3aa: CATSYRGPPSPLHF

v_gene: TRBV7-3
len: 12
j_gene: TRBJ2-2
CDR3aa: CASKGASGELFF

v_gene: TRBV11-2
len: 14
j_gene: TRBJ2-1
CDR3aa: CASSLDQWTTEQFF

v_gene: TRBV12-3/TRBV12-4
len: 12
j_gene: TRBJ2-1
CDR3aa: CASSFGLDQQFF

v_gene: TRBV4-1
len: 16
j_gene: TRBJ2-1
CDR3aa: CASSQDSGEAYNEQFF

v_gene: TRBV27
len: 12
j_gene: TRBJ1-6
CDR3aa: CASGVYNSPLHF

v_gene: TRBV12-3/TRBV12-4
len: 11
j_gene: TRBJ2-1
CDR3aa: CASRGDNEQFF

v_gene: TRBV7-8
len: 12
j_gene: TRBJ2-7
CDR3aa: CASSFGTGEQYF

v_gene: TRBV6-5
len: 13
j_gene: TRBJ1-1
CDR3aa: CASSYSTGSEAFF

v_gene: TRBV24-1
len: 14
j_gene: TRBJ2-2
CDR3aa: CATYRRGWTGELFF

v_gene: TRBV20-1
len: 13
j_gene: TRBJ2-2
CDR3aa: CSAREGDTGELFF

v_gene: TRBV29-1
len: 15
j_gene: TRBJ2-3
CDR3aa: CSATQQGGRTDTQYF

v_gene: TRBV5-6
len: 17
j_gene: TRBJ2-1
CDR3aa: CASSDHRDGPRWGEQFF

v_gene: TRBV14
len: 13
j_gene: TRBJ2-1
CDR3aa: CASSQGLDNEQFF

v_gene: TRBV4-3
len: 16
j_gene: TRBJ2-1
CDR3aa: CASSQEETSGGWEQFF

v_gene: TRBV30
len: 13
j_gene: TRBJ2-7
CDR3aa: CAWRREVPYEQYF

v_gene: TRBV9
len: 12
j_gene: TRBJ2-7
CDR3aa: CASSVGDTEQYF

v_gene: TRBV28
len: 16
j_gene: TRBJ2-1
CDR3aa: CASSLWASGTYNEQFF

v_gene: TRBV5-1
len: 14
j_gene: TRBJ1-1
CDR3aa: CASSQPTGAPEAFF

v_gene: TRBV5-7
len: 17
j_gene: TRBJ1-6
CDR3aa: CASSSEEGQFARSPLHF

v_gene: TRBV20-1
len: 15
j_gene: TRBJ2-1
CDR3aa: CSAQKRLAGDSEQFF

v_gene: TRBV5-8
len: 15
j_gene: TRBJ2-5
CDR3aa: CASSLILLAGVTQYF

v_gene: TRBV12-3/TRBV12-4
len: 11
j_gene: TRBJ2-2
CDR3aa: CATAVGGELFF

v_gene: TRBV19
len: 15
j_gene: TRBJ2-7
CDR3aa: CASSTFGGGLYEQYF

v_gene: TRBV20-1
len: 16
j_gene: TRBJ2-1
CDR3aa: CSARDREGASYNEQFF

v_gene: TRBV29-1
len: 14
j_gene: TRBJ1-1
CDR3aa: CSVETGTMNTEAFF